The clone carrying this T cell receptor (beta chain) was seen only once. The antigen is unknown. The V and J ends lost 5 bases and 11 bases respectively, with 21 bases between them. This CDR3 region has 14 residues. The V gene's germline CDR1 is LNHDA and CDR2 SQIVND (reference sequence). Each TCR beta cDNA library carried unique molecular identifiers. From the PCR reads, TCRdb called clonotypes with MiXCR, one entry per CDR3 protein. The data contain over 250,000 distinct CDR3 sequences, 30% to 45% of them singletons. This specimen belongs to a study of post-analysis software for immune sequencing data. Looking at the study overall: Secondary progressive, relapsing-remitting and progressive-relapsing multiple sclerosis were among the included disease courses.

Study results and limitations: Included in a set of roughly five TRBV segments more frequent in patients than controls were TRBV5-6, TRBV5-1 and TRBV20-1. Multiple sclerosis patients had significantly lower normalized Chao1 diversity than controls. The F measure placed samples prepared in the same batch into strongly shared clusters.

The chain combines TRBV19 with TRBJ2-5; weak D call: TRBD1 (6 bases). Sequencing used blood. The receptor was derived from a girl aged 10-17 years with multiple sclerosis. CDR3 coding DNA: TGTGCCAGTAGTCGGGCAGGGGTGGACAATGAGCAGTACTTC. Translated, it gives CASSRAGVDNEQYF.